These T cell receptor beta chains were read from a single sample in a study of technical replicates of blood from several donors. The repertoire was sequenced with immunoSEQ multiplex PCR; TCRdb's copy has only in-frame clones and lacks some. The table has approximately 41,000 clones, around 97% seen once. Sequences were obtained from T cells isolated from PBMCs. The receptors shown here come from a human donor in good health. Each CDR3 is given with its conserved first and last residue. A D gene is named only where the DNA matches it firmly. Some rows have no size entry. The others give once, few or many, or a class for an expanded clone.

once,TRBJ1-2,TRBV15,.,CATSSLAGVGGYTF,TGTGCCACCAGCAGTCTGGCAGGGGTCGGGGGCTACACCTTC
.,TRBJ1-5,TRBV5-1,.,CASSFSGGNNQPQHF,TGCGCCAGCAGCTTCAGTGGGGGCAACAATCAGCCCCAGCATTTT
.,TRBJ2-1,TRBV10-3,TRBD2,CAINPTSGRAGNEQFF,TGTGCCATCAACCCCACTAGCGGGAGGGCGGGCAATGAGCAGTTCTTC
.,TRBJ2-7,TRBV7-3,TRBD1,CASSVTGIYYEQYF,TGTGCCAGCAGCGTGACAGGGATATACTACGAGCAGTACTTC
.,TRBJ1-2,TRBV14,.,CASSQGFSSYTF,TGTGCCAGCAGCCAAGGGTTTAGTAGTTACACCTTC
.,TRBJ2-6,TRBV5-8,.,CASSLAYGVVSGANVLTF,TGTGCCAGCAGCTTGGCCTACGGAGTCGTCTCTGGGGCCAACGTCCTGACTTTC
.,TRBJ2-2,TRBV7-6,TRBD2,CASNAGLAGNTGELFF,TGTGCCAGCAACGCGGGGCTAGCGGGGAACACCGGGGAGCTGTTTTTT
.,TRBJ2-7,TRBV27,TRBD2,CASSQTSGGNEQYF,TGTGCCAGCAGCCAAACTAGCGGGGGAAACGAGCAGTACTTC
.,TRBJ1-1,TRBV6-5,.,CASTRNTEAFF,TGTGCCAGCACCAGGAACACTGAAGCTTTCTTT
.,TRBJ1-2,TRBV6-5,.,CASSRQTGTGYGYTF,TGTGCCAGCAGTAGGCAGACAGGAACGGGCTATGGCTACACCTTC
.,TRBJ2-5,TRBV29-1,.,CSGTGRRETQYF,TGCAGCGGGACCGGGAGAAGAGAGACCCAGTACTTC
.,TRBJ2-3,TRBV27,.,CASSGTFHRQYF,TGTGCCAGCAGCGGGACTTTCCATAGGCAGTATTTT
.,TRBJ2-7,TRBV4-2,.,CASSQGVAYEQYF,TGTGCCAGCAGCCAGGGCGTGGCCTACGAGCAGTACTTC
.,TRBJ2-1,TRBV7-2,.,CASSLAGAYNEQFF,TGTGCCAGCAGCTTAGCGGGAGCCTACAATGAGCAGTTCTTC
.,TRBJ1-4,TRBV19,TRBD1,CASRQGAAGSEKLFF,TGTGCCAGTCGACAGGGGGCAGCTGGAAGTGAAAAACTGTTTTTT
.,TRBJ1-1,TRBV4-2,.,CASSQDIGGGWNTEAFF,TGTGCCAGCAGCCAAGACATTGGGGGCGGTTGGAACACTGAAGCTTTCTTT
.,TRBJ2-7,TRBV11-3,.,CASSSDHYKGAYEQYF,TGTGCCAGCAGCTCAGACCACTATAAGGGGGCCTACGAGCAGTACTTC
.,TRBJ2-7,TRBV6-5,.,CASSYVADPYEQYF,TGTGCCAGCAGTTACGTAGCAGACCCTTACGAGCAGTACTTC
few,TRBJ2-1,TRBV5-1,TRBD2,CASTFASGSSYNEQFF,TGCGCCAGCACTTTCGCTAGCGGAAGCTCCTACAATGAGCAGTTCTTC
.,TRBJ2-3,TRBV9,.,CASSATSSGTDTQYF,TGTGCCAGCAGCGCGACTAGTAGTGGGACAGATACGCAGTATTTT
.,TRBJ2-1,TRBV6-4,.,CASSEASFSYEQFF,TGTGCCAGCAGTGAGGCTAGTTTCAGTTATGAGCAGTTCTTC
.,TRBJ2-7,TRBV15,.,CATSRVLGSYEQYF,TGTGCCACCAGCAGAGTATTAGGGAGTTACGAGCAGTACTTC
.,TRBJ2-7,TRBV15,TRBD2,CATSREWAGASYEQYF,TGTGCCACCAGCAGAGAATGGGCGGGAGCAAGCTACGAGCAGTACTTC
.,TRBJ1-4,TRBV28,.,CASRFAMATNEKLFF,TGTGCCAGCAGGTTTGCGATGGCAACTAATGAAAAACTGTTTTTT
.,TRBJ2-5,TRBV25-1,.,CASSLKRETQYF,TGTGCCAGCAGTCTAAAGAGGGAGACCCAGTACTTC
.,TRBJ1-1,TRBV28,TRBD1,CASSLLTGEEWSTEAFF,TGTGCCAGCAGTTTATTGACAGGGGAGGAATGGAGCACTGAAGCTTTCTTT
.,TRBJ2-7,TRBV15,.,CATRGSSYEQYF,TGTGCCACCAGAGGGAGCTCCTACGAGCAGTACTTC
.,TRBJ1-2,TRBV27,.,CASSLSSGYWGYGYTF,TGTGCCAGCAGTTTATCCTCAGGGTATTGGGGCTATGGCTACACCTTC
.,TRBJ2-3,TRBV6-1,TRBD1,CASSAQTGGPTDTQYF,TGTGCCAGCAGTGCGCAGACAGGGGGCCCCACAGATACGCAGTATTTT
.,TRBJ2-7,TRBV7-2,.,CASSAGAYEQYF,TGTGCCAGCAGCGCCGGGGCCTACGAGCAGTACTTC
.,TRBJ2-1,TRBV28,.,CATTGLDEQFF,TGTGCCACCACAGGGTTGGATGAGCAGTTCTTC
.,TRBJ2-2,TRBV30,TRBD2,CAWSVSLAGENTGELFF,TGTGCCTGGAGTGTAAGTTTAGCGGGAGAGAACACCGGGGAGCTGTTTTTT
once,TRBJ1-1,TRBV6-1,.,CASRVDRIEAFF,TGTGCCAGCAGGGTCGACAGGATTGAAGCTTTCTTT
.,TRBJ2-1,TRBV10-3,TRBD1,CAISKDRGNEQFF,TGTGCCATCAGTAAGGACAGGGGCAATGAGCAGTTCTTC
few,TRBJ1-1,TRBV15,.,CATSRGQLNTEAFF,TGTGCCACCAGCAGAGGACAGCTGAACACTGAAGCTTTCTTT
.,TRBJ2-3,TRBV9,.,CASSATTGFADTQYF,TGTGCCAGCAGCGCGACGACAGGCTTTGCAGATACGCAGTATTTT
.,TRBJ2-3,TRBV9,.,CASSVAGTDTQYF,TGTGCCAGCAGCGTAGCGGGCACAGATACGCAGTATTTT
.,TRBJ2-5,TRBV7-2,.,CASSLQRTQETQYF,TGTGCCAGCAGCCTCCAGCGGACTCAAGAGACCCAGTACTTC
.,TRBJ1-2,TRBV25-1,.,CASSPGTFGYTF,TGTGCCAGCAGCCCCGGGACATTCGGCTACACCTTC
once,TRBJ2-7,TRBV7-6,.,CASSPQGPYEQYF,TGTGCCAGCAGCCCGCAGGGCCCCTACGAGCAGTACTTC
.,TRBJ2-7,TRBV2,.,CASMSSYEQYF,TGTGCCAGCATGTCTAGCTACGAGCAGTACTTC
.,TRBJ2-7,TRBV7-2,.,CASSFGTGPYEQYF,TGTGCCAGCAGCTTCGGGACTGGACCCTACGAGCAGTACTTC
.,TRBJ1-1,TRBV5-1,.,CASSFSAYDTEAFF,TGCGCCAGCAGCTTCTCCGCGTATGACACTGAAGCTTTCTTT
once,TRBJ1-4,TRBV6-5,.,CACGYEKLFF,TGTGCCTGCGGATATGAAAAACTGTTTTTT
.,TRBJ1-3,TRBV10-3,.,CAIRRTGSAGNTIYF,TGTGCCATCAGACGTACAGGGTCCGCTGGAAACACCATATATTTT
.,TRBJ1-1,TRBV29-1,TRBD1,CSSQGTARAQPNTEAFF,TGCAGCTCCCAGGGGACAGCGAGGGCCCAACCGAACACTGAAGCTTTCTTT
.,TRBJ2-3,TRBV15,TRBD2,CATSDGRDTDTQYF,TGTGCCACCAGCGACGGGAGGGACACAGATACGCAGTATTTT
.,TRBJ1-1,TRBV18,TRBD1,CASSPKGQGASTEAFF,TGTGCCAGCTCACCGAAGGGGCAGGGGGCCTCCACTGAAGCTTTCTTT
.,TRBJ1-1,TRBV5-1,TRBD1,CASSLTTGVNTEAFF,TGCGCCAGCAGCCTAACGACAGGGGTGAACACTGAAGCTTTCTTT
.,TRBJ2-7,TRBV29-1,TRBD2,CSVESLAGVRSEQYF,TGCAGCGTTGAAAGCCTAGCGGGAGTCCGGAGCGAGCAGTACTTC
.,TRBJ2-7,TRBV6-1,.,CASRTGPNEQYF,TGTGCCAGCAGGACAGGTCCGAACGAGCAGTACTTC
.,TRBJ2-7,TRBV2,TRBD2,CASSEWGSGTSRSYEQYF,TGTGCCAGCAGTGAATGGGGATCCGGGACTAGCAGGTCCTACGAGCAGTACTTC
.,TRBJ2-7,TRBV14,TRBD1,CASSRQGTREQYF,TGTGCCAGCAGCCGACAGGGTACGAGGGAGCAGTACTTC
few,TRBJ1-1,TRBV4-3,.,CASSQGRHTEAFF,TGCGCCAGCAGCCAAGGGAGGCACACTGAAGCTTTCTTT